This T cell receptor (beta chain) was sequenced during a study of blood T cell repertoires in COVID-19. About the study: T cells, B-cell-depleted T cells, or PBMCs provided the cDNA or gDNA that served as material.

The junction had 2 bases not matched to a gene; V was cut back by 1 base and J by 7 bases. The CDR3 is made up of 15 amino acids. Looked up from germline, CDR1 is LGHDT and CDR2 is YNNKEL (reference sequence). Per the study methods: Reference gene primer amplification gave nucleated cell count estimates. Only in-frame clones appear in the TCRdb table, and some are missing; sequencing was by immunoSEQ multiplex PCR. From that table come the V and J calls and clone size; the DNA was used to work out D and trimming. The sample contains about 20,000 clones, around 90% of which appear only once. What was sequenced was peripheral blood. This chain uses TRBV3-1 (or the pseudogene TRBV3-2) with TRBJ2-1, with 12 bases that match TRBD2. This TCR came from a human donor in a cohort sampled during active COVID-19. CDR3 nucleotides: TGTGCCAGCAGCCAAGTTACTAGCGGGAGGAATGAGCAGTTCTTC. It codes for CASSQVTSGRNEQFF.